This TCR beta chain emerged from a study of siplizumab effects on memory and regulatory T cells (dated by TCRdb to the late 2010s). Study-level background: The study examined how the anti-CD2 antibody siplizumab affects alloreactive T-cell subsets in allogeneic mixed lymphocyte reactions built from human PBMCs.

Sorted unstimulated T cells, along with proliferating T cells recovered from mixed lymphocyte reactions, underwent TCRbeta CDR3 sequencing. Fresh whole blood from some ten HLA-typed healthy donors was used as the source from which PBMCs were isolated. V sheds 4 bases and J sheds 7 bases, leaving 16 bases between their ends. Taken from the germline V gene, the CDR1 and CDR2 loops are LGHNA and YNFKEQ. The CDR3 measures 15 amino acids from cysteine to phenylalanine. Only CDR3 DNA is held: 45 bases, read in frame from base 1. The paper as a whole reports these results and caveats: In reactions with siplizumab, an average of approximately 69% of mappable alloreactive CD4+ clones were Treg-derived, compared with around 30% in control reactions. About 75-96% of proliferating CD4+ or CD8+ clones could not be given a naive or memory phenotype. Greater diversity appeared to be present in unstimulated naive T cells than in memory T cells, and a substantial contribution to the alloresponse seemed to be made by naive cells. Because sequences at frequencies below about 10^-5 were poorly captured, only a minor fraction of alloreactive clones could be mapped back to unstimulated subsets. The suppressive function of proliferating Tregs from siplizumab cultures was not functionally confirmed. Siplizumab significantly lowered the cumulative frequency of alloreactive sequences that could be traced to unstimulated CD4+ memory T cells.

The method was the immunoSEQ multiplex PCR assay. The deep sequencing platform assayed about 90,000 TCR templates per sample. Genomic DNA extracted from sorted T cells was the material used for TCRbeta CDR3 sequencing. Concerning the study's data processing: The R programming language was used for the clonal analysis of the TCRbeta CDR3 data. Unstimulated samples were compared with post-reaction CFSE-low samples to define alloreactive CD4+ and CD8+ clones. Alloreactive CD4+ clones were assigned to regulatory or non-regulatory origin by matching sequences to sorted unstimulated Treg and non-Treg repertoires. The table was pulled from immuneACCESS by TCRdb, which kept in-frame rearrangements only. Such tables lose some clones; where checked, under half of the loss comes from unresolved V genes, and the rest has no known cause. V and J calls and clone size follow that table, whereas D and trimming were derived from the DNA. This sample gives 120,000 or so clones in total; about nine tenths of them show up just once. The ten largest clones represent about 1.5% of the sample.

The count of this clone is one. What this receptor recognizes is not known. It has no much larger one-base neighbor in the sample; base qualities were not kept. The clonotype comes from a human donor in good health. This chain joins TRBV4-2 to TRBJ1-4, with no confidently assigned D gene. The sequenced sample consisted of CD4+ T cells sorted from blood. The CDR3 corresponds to CASSPSPSDAEKLFF. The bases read TGTGCCAGCAGCCCTTCTCCTAGCGATGCTGAAAAACTGTTTTTT.